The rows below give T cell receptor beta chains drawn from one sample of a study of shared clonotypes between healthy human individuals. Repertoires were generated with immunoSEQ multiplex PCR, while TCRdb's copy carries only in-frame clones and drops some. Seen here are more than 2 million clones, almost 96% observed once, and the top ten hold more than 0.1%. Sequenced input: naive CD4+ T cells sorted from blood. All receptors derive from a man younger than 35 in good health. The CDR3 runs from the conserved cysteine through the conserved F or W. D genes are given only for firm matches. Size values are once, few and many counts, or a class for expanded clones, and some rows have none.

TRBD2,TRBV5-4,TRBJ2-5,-,TGTGCCAGCAGCGCCTCCCCGGGGGGGCAAGAGACCCAGTACTTC,CASSASPGGQETQYF
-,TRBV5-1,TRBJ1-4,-,TGCGCCAGCCGCTTACAGGGTACGGGAGAAAAACTGTTTTTT,CASRLQGTGEKLFF
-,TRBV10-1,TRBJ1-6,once,TGCGCCAGCAGTGAGCAGACCAATTCACCCCTCCACTTT,CASSEQTNSPLHF
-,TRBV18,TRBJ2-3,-,TGTGCCAGCTCACCAGGGGTTACAGATACGCAGTATTTT,CASSPGVTDTQYF
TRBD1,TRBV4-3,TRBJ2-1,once,TGCGCCAGCAGCCAAGGGGACAGGGCCACCTACAATGAGCAGTTCTTC,CASSQGDRATYNEQFF
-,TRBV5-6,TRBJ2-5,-,TGTGCCAGCAGCTTGTCACCGCAGGGTAAAGAGACCCAGTACTTC,CASSLSPQGKETQYF
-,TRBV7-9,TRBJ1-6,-,TGTGCCAGCAGCTCGATCTATAATTCACCCCTCCACTTT,CASSSIYNSPLHF
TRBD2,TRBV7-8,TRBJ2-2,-,TGTGCCAGCAGCTTATTACTAGCGGGAGTGTCCACCGGGGAGCTGTTTTTT,CASSLLLAGVSTGELFF
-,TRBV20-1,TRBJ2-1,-,TGCAGTGCTGTGGACGTCAATGAGCAGTTCTTC,CSAVDVNEQFF
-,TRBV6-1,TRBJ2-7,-,TGTGCCAGCAGAGCCGCCTACGAGCAGTACTTC,CASRAAYEQYF
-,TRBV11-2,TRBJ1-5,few,TGTGCCAGCAGCTTAGGGGCCAATCAGCCCCAGCATTTT,CASSLGANQPQHF
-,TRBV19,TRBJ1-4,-,TGTGCCAGTAAATTGAGGGGGACTAATGAAAAACTGTTTTTT,CASKLRGTNEKLFF
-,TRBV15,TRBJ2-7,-,TGTGCCACCAGCACCCAAAAGGTAGACCGCGGCGAGCAGTACTTC,CATSTQKVDRGEQYF
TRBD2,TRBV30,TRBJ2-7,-,TGTGCCTGGGCTAGCGGGAGAAGCTACGAGCAGTACTTC,CAWASGRSYEQYF
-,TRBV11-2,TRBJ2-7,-,TGTGCCAGCAGCCCTCGAGGAACAGGGATGAGGGACGAGCAGTACTTC,CASSPRGTGMRDEQYF
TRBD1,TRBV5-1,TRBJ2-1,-,TGCGCCAGCAGCTTGTTAGGGACAGGGCAGTTCTTC,CASSLLGTGQFF
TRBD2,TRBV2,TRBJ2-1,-,TGTGCCAGCAGTGATGCTAGCGGGGGCCTCGGGGAACAGTTCTTC,CASSDASGGLGEQFF
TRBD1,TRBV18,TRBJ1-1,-,TGTGCCAGCTCACGTCAAAGGACAGGCCCCTCTGGTGAAGCTTTCTTT,CASSRQRTGPSGEAFF
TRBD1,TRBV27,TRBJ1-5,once,TGTGCCAGCAACCCGACAGGGGTCCAGCCCCAGCATTTT,CASNPTGVQPQHF
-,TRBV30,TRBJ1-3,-,TGTGCCTGGAGGAGCTCTGGAAACACCATATATTTT,CAWRSSGNTIYF
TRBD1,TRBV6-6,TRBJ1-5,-,TGTGCCAGCAGCTCGACAGGGCGTCAGCCCCAGCATTTT,CASSSTGRQPQHF
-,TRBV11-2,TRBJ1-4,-,TGTGCCAGCAGCAGCCATACTACAACTAATGAAAAACTGTTTTTT,CASSSHTTTNEKLFF
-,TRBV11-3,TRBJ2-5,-,TGTGCCAGCAGCTTAGCCGGGGGTCACCAAGAGACCCAGTACTTC,CASSLAGGHQETQYF
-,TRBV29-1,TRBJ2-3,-,TGCAGCGCACCTCGGGGGGCCCTAGCAGATACGCAGTATTTT,CSAPRGALADTQYF
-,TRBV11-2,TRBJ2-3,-,TGTGCCAGCAGCCCCCACGGGGTTGGCACAGATACGCAGTATTTT,CASSPHGVGTDTQYF
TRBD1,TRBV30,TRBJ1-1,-,TGTGCCCAGGTGGGGACAGGTCAGTCGGGAGCTTTCTTT,CAQVGTGQSGAFF
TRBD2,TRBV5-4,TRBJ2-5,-,TGTGCCAGCAGCCCCGGGACTAGCACACAAGAGACCCAGTACTTC,CASSPGTSTQETQYF
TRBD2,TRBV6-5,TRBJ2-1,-,TGTGCCAGCAGTTACGAGGCGGGAGGGCCTTACAATGAGCAGTTCTTC,CASSYEAGGPYNEQFF
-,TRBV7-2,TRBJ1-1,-,TGTGCCAGCAGCTCTAACACAGCAGACCAAGCTTTCTTT,CASSSNTADQAFF
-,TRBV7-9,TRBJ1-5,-,TGTGCCAGTAACCGCGGGGGGGAGAATCAGCCCCAGCATTTT,CASNRGGENQPQHF
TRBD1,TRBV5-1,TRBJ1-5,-,TGCGCCAGCAGCTTAACGCCCACCGGGACAGGGAATGGTCAGCCCCAGCATTTT,CASSLTPTGTGNGQPQHF